Below, 5 T cell receptor beta chains from the same sample are listed, as sequenced in a study of blood T cell repertoires in COVID-19. Using immunoSEQ multiplex PCR, the repertoire was profiled, and TCRdb retains in-frame clones only, with some absent. The sample contains 250,000 to 300,000 clones, 84% of which appear only once. Sequencing was carried out using PBMCs or T cells enriched from blood (not recorded which). The receptors here all came from a man aged 45-65 years who had recovered from COVID-19.

V and J are TRBV7-8 and TRBJ2-7; D might be TRBD1 (5 bases). The CDR3 runs 15 residues. Trimming removed 5 bases from V and 5 bases from J, with 19 bases in between. Germline loops: CDR1 SGHVS, CDR2 FQNEAQ. The chain's CDR3 is CASSHPDIGVHEQYF. In DNA form, the CDR3 reads TGTGCCAGCAGCCACCCGGACATAGGGGTCCACGAGCAGTACTTC.

The rearrangement joins TRBV5-4 to TRBJ1-4, with 7 bases fitting TRBD1. The CDR3 spans 17 residues. CDR1 and CDR2 (germline): SGHNT, YYREEE (reference sequence). The V gene end was trimmed by 0 bases and the J gene end by 5 bases; junction bases not matched to a gene: 10. The CDR3, as DNA: TGTGCCAGCAGCTTGGGGCGAGCGACAGGGCGGAATGAAAAACTGTTTTTT. Residues: CASSLGRATGRNEKLFF.

The V call is TRBV7-3, the J call TRBJ2-1, with 12 nucleotides matching TRBD2. Germline V lookup: CDR1 SGHTA, CDR2 FQGTGA. V shed 5 bases, J shed 13 bases, and the junction held 3 bases outside the gene matches. This CDR3 contains 12 residues. The CDR3 DNA is TGTGCCAGCAGCCCGACTAGCGGGAGCCAGTTCTTC. Protein product: CASSPTSGSQFF.

The chain combines TRBV5-8 with TRBJ2-7; 8 bases line up with TRBD1. CDR1 and CDR2 (germline): SGHTS, YDEGEE. The junction had 15 bases not matched to a gene; V was cut back by 3 bases and J by 7 bases. The CDR3 has 16 residues. The CDR3: CASSSGARGRAGEQYF. CDR3 coding DNA: TGTGCCAGCAGCTCTGGTGCCAGGGGGCGGGCTGGTGAGCAGTACTTC.

V and J are TRBV19 and TRBJ1-2; no firm D call. V dropped 7 bases and J dropped 5 bases, with 14 bases sitting between them. There are 13 residues in the CDR3. CDR1 is LNHDA, CDR2 SQIVND, per germline (reference sequence). The CDR3 spells CASTSAVEYGYTF. In DNA, the CDR3 is TGTGCCAGTACCTCAGCGGTCGAGTATGGCTACACCTTC. The whole variable domain, remainder taken from reference TRBV19 and TRBJ1-2, is DGGITQSPKYLFRKEGQNVTLSCEQNLNHDAMYWYRQDPGQGLRLIYYSQIVNDFQKGDIAEGYSVSREKKESFPLTVTSAQKNPTAFYLCASTSAVEYGYTFGSGTRLTVV.